This T cell receptor (beta chain) was sequenced during a study of regulatory T cells in long-lasting Graves disease. Whole-study context: The study counted Graves' disease as persistent given over 5 years of antithyroid drugs and positive TSH receptor antibodies. Study-level results: TCR diversity in persistent Graves' patients was below that of newly diagnosed ones. Favored usage of TRBV28, TRBJ1-2 and TRBJ2-5 was recorded in persistent disease.

Time point in this sample: persistent/refractory GD, antithyroid drugs over 5 years with positive TRAb. Scientists built the TCR library using RNA that was extracted from PBMCs. As regards this clonotype: The antigen remains undetermined.

The CDR3 consists of 17 residues. Trimming stripped 6 bases from V and 4 bases from J, with 24 bases between. Per the germline V gene, CDR1 is MNHNS and CDR2 is SASEGT. For TCR beta, libraries came from iRepertoire HTBI primers and Arm-PCR of CDR3 regions. Authors' processing steps: More than 55 TRBV and some 15 TRBJ segments were identified across samples. TCRdb re-called the multiplex PCR reads through MiXCR, storing one row per CDR3 protein. TCRdb's processing, not the study's, gives the V and J calls here. The sample has around 500,000 distinct CDR3 sequences, under 25% seen once. Sample: peripheral blood mononuclear cells (PBMCs), taken when the disease was refractory, from a patient treated with antithyroid drugs. This clonotype was obtained from a female donor with Graves disease. V gene TRBV6-1 combines with J gene TRBJ1-1, with D possibly matching TRBD1 (6 bases). The CDR3 spells CASSSGQISGYITEAFF. The CDR3 DNA follows: TGTGCCAGCAGCTCGGGACAAATTTCAGGGTATATCACTGAAGCTTTCTTT.